This passage covers 27 T cell receptor beta chains from one sample sequenced in a study of T cells in women clearing cervical HPV infection. Sequencing was performed with immunoSEQ multiplex PCR; in TCRdb, only in-frame clones are kept and a portion is missing. The sample holds roughly 22,000 clones. Sequencing was carried out using blood buffy coat. Source of these receptors: a woman between 18 and 70 years old with a cervical HPV16 infection that either progressed to CIN3+ or cleared (not recorded which).

Note on this clone: The CDR3 is cut off 3 residues early in the read; its end comes from the germline J gene. The chain uses TRBV6-2 or TRBV6-3 and TRBJ1-1; 8 bases match TRBD1. Per the germline V gene, CDR1 is MNHEY and CDR2 is SVGEGT. The CDR3 covers 15 residues. The CDR3 reads CASSPVASTGVEAFF. Partial CDR3 DNA: TGTGCCAGCAGTCCTGTAGCCTCGACAGGGGTAGAG.

In regard to this clone: The read ends 3 residues early relative to the CDR3; the germline J gene fills the gap. The chain employs TRBV30 and TRBJ1-5; D remains ambiguous. V lost 2 bases and J lost 3, with 8 bases in between. The CDR3 is made up of 13 amino acids. The germline V gene encodes CDR1 GTSNPN and CDR2 SVGIG (reference sequence). Incomplete CDR3 DNA: TGTGCCTGGAGTCCGGGGTACAATCAGCCC. It yields the protein CAWSPGYNQP. The full CDR3 is CAWSPGYNQPQHF.

Incomplete CDR3 DNA: TGTGCCAGCAGCCAACAGGGGGCCGGGTATGGC. Translated: CASSQQGAGYG. The full CDR3 protein reads CASSQQGAGYGYTF. The chain combines TRBV5-4 with TRBJ1-2; 9 bases map to TRBD1. The CDR3 end is not reached by the read, which stops 3 residues before it; the germline J gene fills it in. Germline V lookup: CDR1 SGHNT, CDR2 YYREEE (reference sequence). The CDR3 runs to 14 residues. V trimming: 4 bases; J trimming: 5 bases; junction bases outside the gene matches: 6.

Details on this clone: The CDR3 end is not reached by the read, which stops 3 residues before it; the germline J gene fills it in. V is TRBV7-6 and J is TRBJ1-5, with 7 nucleotides matching TRBD1. Trimming at V came to 5 bases and at J to 5 bases, leaving 6 bases not matched to a gene. The germline gives CDR1 SGHVS, CDR2 FNYEAQ. The CDR3 runs 14 residues. CDR3 DNA, as far as it was read: TGTGCCAGCAGCCCGGGACAGTACGATCAGCCC. This encodes CASSPGQYDQP. The CDR3 as a whole reads CASSPGQYDQPQHF.

Comment on this clone: The read terminates 3 residues ahead of where the CDR3 ends, so the germline J gene completes it. The rearrangement uses TRBV5-4 and TRBJ2-5; D is unclear. Germline CDR1 reads SGHNT; CDR2 reads YYREEE (reference sequence). There are 13 residues in the CDR3. Trimming removed 0 bases from V and 5 bases from J, with 8 bases in between. Incomplete CDR3 DNA: TGTGCCAGCAGCTTGGAAGGGTGGGAGACC. Amino acids: CASSLEGWET. The full-length CDR3 reads as CASSLEGWETQYF.

On this clone itself: The missing CDR3 end, 3 residues past where the read stops, is filled in from the germline J gene. The V and J genes are TRBV2 and TRBJ2-1, with D maybe TRBD1 (5 bases). V lost 6 bases and J lost 5, with 11 bases in between. CDR1 and CDR2 (germline): SNHLY, FYNNEI. The CDR3 spans 13 residues. The CDR3 bases that were read are TGTGCCAGCAGCTTGGGGCCGAACAATGAG. Protein sequence: CASSLGPNNE. The whole CDR3 reads CASSLGPNNEQFF.

Details on this clone: Coverage ceases 3 residues before the CDR3 finishes, and the germline J gene fills in the end. V usage is TRBV7-8 and J usage is TRBJ2-6; D gene unclear. V gave up 1 base and J gave up 0 bases, with 10 bases separating them. The germline CDR1 and CDR2 sequences are SGHVS and FQNEAQ. The CDR3 contains 17 residues. The CDR3 reads CASSLVSGSSGANVLTF. CDR3 DNA, as far as it was read: TGTGCCAGCAGCTTAGTGTCAGGTTCCTCTGGGGCCAACGTC.

Of note for this clone: With the read ending 3 residues before the CDR3 end, the germline J gene is used to fill in that end. This chain uses TRBV28 with TRBJ2-5; 12 bases are shared with TRBD1. There are 15 residues in the CDR3. V was pared by 3 bases and J by 6 bases, with 5 bases of the junction left unmatched. Germline assignment: CDR1 MDHEN and CDR2 SYDVKM. Incomplete CDR3 DNA: TGTGCCAGCAGTTTCGGGGACAGGGGGCCCCAGACC. The encoded protein is CASSFGDRGPQT. From start to end, the CDR3 is CASSFGDRGPQTQYF.

A note on this clone: Read data end 3 residues before the CDR3 end; the end is taken from the germline J gene. V usage is TRBV5-4 and J usage is TRBJ1-2, with D possibly TRBD1 on 5 matching bases. Germline V gives CDR1 SGHNT, CDR2 YYREEE (reference sequence). V gave up 5 bases and J gave up 3 bases, with 17 bases separating them. This CDR3 is built from 15 residues. The CDR3 DNA, read in part, is TGTGCCAGCAGAATGGCGGAGGGGCTTCACTATGGC. Its protein is CASRMAEGLHYG. The entire CDR3 protein reads CASRMAEGLHYGYTF.

On this clone: The read ends 3 residues shy of where the CDR3 ends; the end is completed using the germline J gene. J is TRBJ2-1 and V is TRBV6-2 or TRBV6-3, with 7 bases that match TRBD2. This CDR3 has 15 residues. V shed 7 bases, J shed 4 bases, and the junction held 10 bases outside the gene matches. Germline V CDR1 and CDR2: MNHEY, SVGEGT. The CDR3 region is CASNPLASQYNEQFF. The CDR3 DNA, read in part, is TGTGCCAGCAATCCACTAGCGTCGCAATACAATGAG.

This clone counts as medium-sized by frequency. The read ends 3 residues before the CDR3 terminus; that terminus is restored from the germline J gene. The chain links TRBV29-1 to TRBJ2-3, with 10 bases that match TRBD2. CDR1 is SQVTM and CDR2 is ANQGSEA in the germline V gene. J gave up 0 bases and V 4 bases, and 4 bases lay outside the gene matches. The CDR3 is 15 amino acids. CDR3 loop: CSVGGAGGSTDTQYF. Partial CDR3 DNA: TGCAGCGTTGGGGGAGCGGGAGGGAGCACAGATACG.

With respect to this clone: The read ends 3 residues shy of where the CDR3 ends; the end is completed using the germline J gene. This chain connects TRBV5-5 to TRBJ1-2; possibly TRBD1 for D (6 bases). Germline CDR1 and CDR2: SGHKS and YYEKEE (reference sequence). The CDR3 has 14 amino acids. V was trimmed by 3 bases and J by 4 bases, leaving 13 bases between them. The covered CDR3 bases are TGTGCCAGCAGCTCACACCGGGACATCTATGGC. It codes for CASSSHRDIYG. In full, the CDR3 reads CASSSHRDIYGYTF.

As to this clone: The read halts 3 residues ahead of the CDR3 end, with the missing end drawn from the germline J gene. This chain links TRBV7-9 with TRBJ2-3, with 9 bases lining up with TRBD1. V gave up 3 bases and J gave up 6 bases; unmatched junction bases: 1. Germline loops: CDR1 SEHNR, CDR2 FQNEAQ (reference sequence). CDR3 length: 13 residues. CDR3 amino acids: CASSFDRGDTQYF. The DNA read from the CDR3 is TGTGCCAGCAGCTTCGACAGGGGGGATACG.

Comment on this clone: From the germline J gene comes the end of the CDR3, since the read stops 3 residues before it. The V gene is TRBV19, the J gene TRBJ2-7, with 8 bases that match TRBD2. The CDR3 is made up of 15 amino acids. CDR1 and CDR2 (germline): LNHDA, SQIVND (reference sequence). The ends lost 5 bases at V and 4 bases at J; junction bases unmatched: 10. CDR3: CASSPRQRENYEQYF. CDR3 bases read: TGTGCCAGTAGTCCTCGACAGCGGGAGAATTACGAG.

Turning to this clone: Read sequence stops 3 residues before the CDR3 end, and the germline J gene provides the missing end. The chain couples TRBV20-1 to TRBJ1-3; no clear D gene. Germline V gene data show CDR1 as DFQATT and CDR2 as SNEGSKA (reference sequence). Trimming took 5 bases from V and 0 from J, leaving 8 bases between them. The CDR3 contains 13 residues. CDR3 region: CSAVDTSGNTIYF. The sequenced part of the CDR3 DNA is TGCAGTGCTGTCGACACCTCTGGAAACACC.

Of note for this clone: The sequence runs out 3 residues before the end of the CDR3; the remainder is reconstructed from the germline J gene. J is TRBJ1-3 and V is TRBV29-1; a possible D gene is TRBD1 (5 bases). The CDR3 is 14 amino acids. Germline V CDR1 and CDR2: SQVTM, ANQGSEA. Trimming removed 7 bases from V and 8 bases from J, with 21 bases in between. CDR3 sequence: CSATTSGTKDTIYF. The sequenced part of the CDR3 DNA is TGCAGCGCCACCACTTCCGGGACTAAGGACACC.

On this clone itself: The CDR3 end falls 3 residues outside the read, so it is completed with the germline J gene. V gene TRBV7-2 combines with J gene TRBJ2-7, with 14 bases matching TRBD2. This CDR3 has 15 amino acids. The junction had 3 bases not matched to a gene; V was cut back by 5 bases and J by 3 bases. CDR1 and CDR2 (germline): SGHTA, FQGNSA. Here the CDR3 reads CASSLGLAGGYEQYF. The covered CDR3 bases are TGTGCCAGCAGCCTCGGACTAGCGGGAGGCTACGAG.

Worth noting for this clone: The read terminates 3 residues ahead of where the CDR3 ends, so the germline J gene completes it. V is TRBV7-3 and J is TRBJ2-3; 7 nucleotides match TRBD2. Germline V gives CDR1 SGHTA, CDR2 FQGTGA. The CDR3 is made up of 15 amino acids. V lost 0 bases and J lost 4; bases outside the gene matches: 4. The CDR3 DNA, read in part, is TGTGCCAGCAGCTTAACAGGACTAGTCTCAGATACG. This codes for CASSLTGLVSDT. Given in full, the CDR3 is CASSLTGLVSDTQYF.

The CDR3 spells CASSGLQGSYEQYF. The part of the CDR3 DNA that was read is TGTGCCAGCAGTGGGCTACAGGGGTCGTACGAG. The chain combines TRBV6-4 with TRBJ2-7; 7 bases match TRBD1. The read ends 3 residues shy of where the CDR3 ends; the end is completed using the germline J gene. The ends lost 4 bases at V and 4 bases at J; junction bases unmatched: 7. CDR3 size: 14 residues. CDR1 is MRHNA, CDR2 SNTAGT, per germline.

As concerns this clone: The read stops 3 residues short of the end of the CDR3; the missing end is completed from the germline J gene. The chain uses TRBV20-1 and TRBJ2-3, with 8 nucleotides matching TRBD2. The V gene end was trimmed by 0 bases and the J gene end by 0 bases; junction bases not matched to a gene: 5. This CDR3 contains 16 residues. Germline CDR1 and CDR2: DFQATT and SNEGSKA (reference sequence). CDR3: CSARDRTSRSTDTQYF. Incomplete CDR3 DNA: TGCAGTGCTAGAGATCGGACTAGCAGAAGCACAGATACG.

As regards this clone: The CDR3 end is not reached by the read, which stops 3 residues before it; the germline J gene fills it in. The V gene is TRBV18, the J gene TRBJ1-1; possibly TRBD1 for D (5 bases). The length of the CDR3 is 13 residues. Germline CDR1 and CDR2: KGHSH and LQKENI. V lost 4 bases, J lost 3 bases, and 9 bases lay in between. The covered CDR3 bases are TGTGCCAGCTCACAGGACACGGACACTGAA. Translated, it gives CASSQDTDTE. The whole CDR3 protein reads CASSQDTDTEAFF.

Notes on this clone: The read ends 3 residues before the CDR3 terminus; that terminus is restored from the germline J gene. The chain is built from TRBV11-2 and TRBJ2-1, with a tentative D call TRBD1 (5 bases). From germline, CDR1 is SGHAT and CDR2 FQNNGV. V lost 6 bases to trimming and J lost 5 bases, with 14 bases between them. This CDR3 spans 14 amino acids. The DNA read from the CDR3 is TGTGCCAGCAGGGGGCGAGGAGCGAACAATGAG. Protein: CASRGRGANNE. The whole CDR3 reads CASRGRGANNEQFF.

In the case of this clone: The DNA ends 3 residues before the CDR3 does, and the rest of the CDR3 is filled in from the germline J gene. V gene TRBV30 combines with J gene TRBJ2-3; 7 positions agree with TRBD1. Looked up from germline, CDR1 is GTSNPN and CDR2 is SVGIG (reference sequence). V lost 1 base, J lost 0 bases, and 7 bases stayed unmatched. The CDR3 covers 16 residues. The CDR3 DNA, read in part, is TGTGCCTGGAGTGGCGTTCTGGGACAGAGCACAGATACG. It specifies CAWSGVLGQSTDT. The complete CDR3 sequence is CAWSGVLGQSTDTQYF.

Note on this clone: Coverage ceases 3 residues before the CDR3 finishes, and the germline J gene fills in the end. This chain connects TRBV19 to TRBJ2-1; 12 bases match TRBD2. CDR3 length: 15 amino acids. The J segment lost 9 bases and the V segment lost 5 bases, leaving 8 bases of the junction unmatched. The V gene's germline CDR1 is LNHDA and CDR2 SQIVND (reference sequence). CDR3: CASSAMGLAGGEQFF. The DNA read from the CDR3 is TGTGCCAGTAGTGCCATGGGACTAGCGGGTGGTGAG.

A word on this clone: The observed sequence ends 3 residues before the CDR3 terminus, with the missing tail filled in from the germline J gene. This sequence joins TRBV5-1 and TRBJ2-7, with 8 positions matching TRBD2. Germline trimming cut 5 bases from V and 2 bases from J; bases unmatched to any gene: 9. This CDR3 comprises 15 residues. The germline V gene encodes CDR1 SGHRS and CDR2 YFSETQ. The CDR3 loop is CASSTEAGATYEQYF. Partial CDR3 DNA: TGCGCCAGCAGTACTGAAGCGGGAGCCACCTACGAG.

As concerns this clone: Read data end 3 residues before the CDR3 end; the end is taken from the germline J gene. J is TRBJ2-6 and V is TRBV20-1, with TRBD1 matching over 9 bases. The CDR3 covers 17 residues. Per the germline V gene, CDR1 is DFQATT and CDR2 is SNEGSKA (reference sequence). V lost 6 bases and J lost 1; bases outside the gene matches: 10. The CDR3 sequence: CSAEKGQGPSGANVLTF. The DNA read from the CDR3 is TGCAGTGCAGAAAAGGGACAGGGACCATCTGGGGCCAACGTC.

About this clone itself: Read coverage stops 3 residues before the CDR3 terminus; the germline J gene supplies the remainder. The chain combines TRBV30 with TRBJ1-2; a weak D match, TRBD1 (5 bases). This CDR3 comprises 13 residues. Trimming stripped 0 bases from V and 7 bases from J, with 12 bases between. Germline V lookup: CDR1 GTSNPN, CDR2 SVGIG (reference sequence). The CDR3 here is CAWSVQGRGGYTF. Incomplete CDR3 DNA: TGTGCCTGGAGTGTACAAGGAAGGGGTGGC.